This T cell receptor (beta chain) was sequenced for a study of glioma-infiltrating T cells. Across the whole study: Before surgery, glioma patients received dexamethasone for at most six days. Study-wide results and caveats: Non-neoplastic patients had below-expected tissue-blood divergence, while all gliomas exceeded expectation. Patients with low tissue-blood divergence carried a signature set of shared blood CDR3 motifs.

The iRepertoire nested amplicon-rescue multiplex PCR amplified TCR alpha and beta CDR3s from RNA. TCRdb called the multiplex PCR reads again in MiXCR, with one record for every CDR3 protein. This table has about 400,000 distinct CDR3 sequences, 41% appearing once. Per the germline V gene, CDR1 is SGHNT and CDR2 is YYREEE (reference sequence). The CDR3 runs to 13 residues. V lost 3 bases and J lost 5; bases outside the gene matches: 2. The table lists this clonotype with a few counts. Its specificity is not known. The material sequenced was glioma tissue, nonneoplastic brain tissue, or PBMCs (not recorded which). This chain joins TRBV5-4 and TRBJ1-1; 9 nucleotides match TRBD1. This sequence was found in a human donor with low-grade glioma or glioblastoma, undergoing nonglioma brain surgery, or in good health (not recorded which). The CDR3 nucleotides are TGTGCCAGCAGCTGGGACAGGGAAACTGAAGCTTTCTTT. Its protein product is CASSWDRETEAFF.